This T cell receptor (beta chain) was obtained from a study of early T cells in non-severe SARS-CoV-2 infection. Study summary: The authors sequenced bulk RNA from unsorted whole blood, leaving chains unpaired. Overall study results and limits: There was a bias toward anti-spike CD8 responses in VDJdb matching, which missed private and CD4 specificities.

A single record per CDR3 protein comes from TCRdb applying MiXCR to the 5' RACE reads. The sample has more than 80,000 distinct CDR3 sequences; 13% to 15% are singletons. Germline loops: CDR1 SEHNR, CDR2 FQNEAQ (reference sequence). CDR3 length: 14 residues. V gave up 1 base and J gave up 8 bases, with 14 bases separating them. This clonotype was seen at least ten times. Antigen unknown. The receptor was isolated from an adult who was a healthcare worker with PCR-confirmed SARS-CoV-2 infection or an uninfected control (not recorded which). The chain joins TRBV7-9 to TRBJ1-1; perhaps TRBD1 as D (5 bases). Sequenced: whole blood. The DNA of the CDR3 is TGTGCCAGCAGCTTAGGGCTGTTTGGGACCGAAGCTTTCTTT. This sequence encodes CASSLGLFGTEAFF.